The source of this T cell receptor beta chain is a study of blood T cell repertoires in COVID-19. Study details: What the recovered Cohort 3 donors had was two negative PCRs, clearance, or symptom resolution. The cDNA or gDNA used as material had been derived from T cells, B-cell-depleted T cells, or PBMCs.

J gave up 0 bases and V 1 base, and 2 bases lay outside the gene matches. Germline CDR1 and CDR2: SGHAT and FQNNGV. The CDR3 totals 17 residues. There are a few counts of this clone. Clinical history as reported by participants underpinned cohort assignment. Sequencing used immunoSEQ multiplex PCR; TCRdb keeps in-frame clones, though not all of them. Here the sample spans over 110,000 clones, over 75% being singletons. Sequencing was done on a sample of PBMCs or T cells enriched from blood (not recorded which). This chain joins TRBV11-2 and TRBJ2-1; 11 bases line up with TRBD2. This clonotype was obtained from a middle-aged man in a cohort exposed to, infected with or recovered from COVID-19 (not recorded which). The CDR3 sequence: CASSLVLAGGSYNEQFF. DNA for the CDR3: TGTGCCAGCAGCTTAGTTCTAGCGGGGGGCTCCTACAATGAGCAGTTCTTC.